This T cell receptor (beta chain) was recorded in a study of spatial heterogeneity in lung cancer. Turning to the study itself: The average appearance count of each unique TCR and UMI combination in raw reads was more than nine.

Time point reported: sample taken at primary tumor resection. Frozen PBMC, nontumor lung or tumor provided whole RNA, which was sequenced unsorted. Samples were obtained from roughly 65 donors, all untreated early-stage non-small cell lung cancer patients. In regard to this clonotype: Its antigen is still unknown.

The CDR3 loop spans 15 amino acids. The V and J ends lost 0 bases and 0 bases respectively, with 8 bases between them. Germline CDR1 LGHNA, CDR2 YSLEER. Single TCR cDNA molecules each had their own unique molecular identifier. From the 5' RACE reads, TCRdb called clonotypes with MiXCR, one entry per CDR3 protein. Seen here are about 85,000 distinct CDR3 sequences, around 21% observed once, and the top ten hold roughly 6.2%. Whole-study findings and limits: Blood carried ubiquitous expanded tumor TCRs more at resection than follow-up.

The sequences come from PBMCs, collected at surgery. This clonotype originated in a male donor with early-stage non-small cell lung cancer. The chain recombines TRBV4-3 with TRBJ1-2; D ambiguous. In nucleotides, the CDR3 is TGCGCCAGCAGCCAAGACATGAGTACTAACTATGGCTACACCTTC. Its protein is CASSQDMSTNYGYTF.